This TCR beta chain was identified during a study of cytomegalovirus exposure and HLA in healthy donors. These donors, healthy bone marrow donors, were studied. As to this clone: The antigen is not known.

Study conclusions and caveats: HLA alleles were associated with around 17,000 TCR beta sequences in a later analysis at 0.05 false discovery rate. Analyses of presence/absence relied on an assumption of roughly uniform sequencing depth across donors.

The PCR had 60 Vbeta and 13 Jbeta primers. Produced via immunoSEQ multiplex PCR; TCRdb's table is partial and in-frame only. The table includes about 150,000 clones, more than 60% detected once. Per germline, CDR1 MGHRA and CDR2 YSYEKL. The CDR3 consists of 18 residues. V lost 1 base, J lost 0 bases, and 7 bases stayed unmatched. The sequenced sample was PBMCs. The rearrangement joins TRBV4-1 to TRBJ2-5; 11 nucleotides align to TRBD2. This clonotype originated in a woman between 50 and 59 years old in good health and CMV-seropositive. The CDR3 protein is CASSQASGGLGYQETQYF. The CDR3 nucleotides are TGCGCCAGCAGCCAAGCTAGCGGGGGGCTTGGGTACCAAGAGACCCAGTACTTC.